These 18 T cell receptor beta chains share one sample of origin, sequenced in a study of beta chain features in type 1 diabetes. Sequencing targeted expressed TCRB transcripts, as all isolated RNA had been reverse transcribed. Here immunoSEQ multiplex PCR was the method, and the copy in TCRdb shows in-frame clones only, minus some. This table has hundreds of thousands of clones, roughly a sixth appearing once. The specimen sequenced was naive CD4+ T cells from blood. Every receptor here comes from a man younger than 35 in good health.

This clone was seen a few times. V and J are TRBV5-4 and TRBJ1-3; 7 nucleotides line up with TRBD1. The V and J ends lost 4 bases and 3 bases, in that order; junction bases with no gene match: 4. The germline CDR1 and CDR2 sequences are SGHNT and YYREEE (reference sequence). This CDR3 is 14 amino acids long. The CDR3 DNA follows: TGTGCCAGCAGCAAGGGGGCTATTGGAAACACCATATATTTT. Translating it yields CASSKGAIGNTIYF.

This clone turned up a few times. The CDR3 DNA is TGTGCCAGCAGTGTACAGGGCAATAACAATGAGCAGTTCTTC. Its translation is CASSVQGNNNEQFF. The V and J genes are TRBV2 and TRBJ2-1, with D perhaps TRBD1 (6 bases). The CDR3 loop spans 14 amino acids. In germline, CDR1 is SNHLY, CDR2 FYNNEI. V lost 4 bases and J 5 bases, leaving 12 bases between the germline ends.

The chain is built from TRBV29-1 and TRBJ1-2; 10 nucleotides align to TRBD1. The CDR3 consists of 12 residues. The germline V gene encodes CDR1 SQVTM and CDR2 ANQGSEA. The V and J ends lost 5 bases and 9 bases, in that order; junction bases with no gene match: 6. CDR3 residues: CSVWTGGKSYTF. The CDR3 nucleotides are TGCAGCGTTTGGACAGGGGGGAAGAGCTACACCTTC.

V and J are TRBV28 and TRBJ2-7; 7 nucleotides line up with TRBD1. V shed 4 bases and J 1 base; nucleotides not matched to a gene: 7. CDR3 size: 15 residues. The V gene's germline CDR1 is MDHEN and CDR2 SYDVKM. The CDR3 sequence: CASSSTGAGSYEQYF. The CDR3 nucleotides are TGTGCCAGCAGTTCAACAGGGGCTGGTTCCTACGAGCAGTACTTC.

The V and J genes are TRBV29-1 and TRBJ1-4; perhaps TRBD1 as D (5 bases). Trimming removed 1 base from V and 7 bases from J, with 13 bases in between. The length of the CDR3 is 14 residues. Germline values: CDR1 SQVTM, CDR2 ANQGSEA. CDR3 in amino acids: CSVEGGGAGEKLFF. For the CDR3, the DNA is TGCAGCGTTGAAGGCGGCGGGGCTGGTGAAAAACTGTTTTTT.

This clone has a handful of counts. The sample has other DNA sequences that encode this CDR3 too. This chain joins TRBV5-6 and TRBJ1-2, with 7 bases fitting TRBD1. Trimming at V came to 1 base and at J to 6 bases, leaving 3 bases not matched to a gene. Germline V gene data show CDR1 as SGHDT and CDR2 as YYEEEE. CDR3 size: 13 residues. CDR3 in amino acids: CASSLRQGDGYTF. In DNA, the CDR3 is TGTGCCAGCAGCTTGAGACAGGGTGATGGCTACACCTTC.

The gene calls are TRBV5-4 and TRBJ1-1, with a possible D match to TRBD1 (6 bases). CDR1 is SGHNT and CDR2 is YYREEE in the germline V gene (reference sequence). The CDR3 runs to 15 residues. V shed 5 bases and J shed 4 bases, with 18 bases lying between them. CDR3 amino acids: CASRKGAGQRTEAFF. As DNA, the CDR3 is TGTGCCAGCAGGAAAGGGGCGGGACAACGCACTGAAGCTTTCTTT.

This chain connects TRBV29-1 to TRBJ1-5, with TRBD1 identical over 10 bases. J lost 4 bases, V lost 4 bases, and 4 bases had no gene match. The CDR3 consists of 14 residues. CDR1 is SQVTM and CDR2 is ANQGSEA in the germline V gene. The CDR3 DNA sequence: TGCAGCGTTGTTTGGGGACAGGGGAATCAGCCCCAGCATTTT. This translates into CSVVWGQGNQPQHF.

J is TRBJ2-7 and V is TRBV6-6; no clear D gene. Trimming cost V 5 bases and J 5 bases, with 7 bases left between them. The germline V gene has CDR1 MNHNY and CDR2 SVGAGI (reference sequence). The CDR3 extends over 11 amino acids. The CDR3 DNA reads as TGTGCCAGCAGTAAAACACACGAGCAGTACTTC. Encoded protein: CASSKTHEQYF.

The chain joins TRBV11-2 to TRBJ2-7; D remains ambiguous. Germline V lookup: CDR1 SGHAT, CDR2 FQNNGV. CDR3 length equals 15 residues. With 5 bases removed from V and 2 bases from J, the gap between germline ends came to 16 bases. The CDR3 sequence is CASSPDRTSTYEQYF. As DNA, the CDR3 is TGTGCCAGCAGCCCAGACCGGACGAGCACCTACGAGCAGTACTTC.

The chain links TRBV4-1 to TRBJ2-1; 9 bases agree with TRBD2. The CDR3 has 17 residues. The germline V gene encodes CDR1 MGHRA and CDR2 YSYEKL. V lost 0 bases, J lost 0 bases, and 3 bases stayed unmatched. This CDR3 reads CASSQEGGRASYNEQFF. Here the CDR3 DNA reads TGCGCCAGCAGCCAAGAGGGCGGGAGGGCCTCCTACAATGAGCAGTTCTTC.

The chain links TRBV7-3 to TRBJ1-1, with 9 bases aligning to TRBD1. CDR1 is SGHTA and CDR2 is FQGTGA in the germline V gene. V was clipped by 3 bases and J by 4 bases; unmatched bases: 3. This CDR3 spans 14 amino acids. DNA of the CDR3: TGTGCCAGCAGCTTGGGGACAGGGTTCACTGAAGCTTTCTTT. Its translation is CASSLGTGFTEAFF.

The table lists this clone with a few counts. The chain is built from TRBV5-1 and TRBJ1-1; no reliable D call. CDR1 SGHRS and CDR2 YFSETQ come from the germline V gene. The V end was cut by 5 bases, the J end by 4 bases, with 18 bases between. The CDR3 extends over 15 amino acids. The CDR3 nucleotides read TGCGCCAGCAGTCTACTGGGGAGGGTGCTCACTGAAGCTTTCTTT. Translated, it gives CASSLLGRVLTEAFF.

This clone was counted only a few times. As DNA, the CDR3 is TGTGCCAGCTCACCACAAGGCCAGGGTCTTGGGGAAGCTTTCTTT. Protein product: CASSPQGQGLGEAFF. The chain links TRBV18 to TRBJ1-1; TRBD1 might be the D (5 bases). V was pared by 1 base and J by 8 bases, with 17 bases between. The CDR3 is 15 amino acids. Germline V gene data show CDR1 as KGHSH and CDR2 as LQKENI.

V and J are TRBV11-1 and TRBJ2-1; perhaps TRBD2 as D (6 bases). The CDR3 length is 14 residues. Per the germline V gene, CDR1 is SGHAT and CDR2 is FQDESV (reference sequence). V was clipped by 1 base and J by 3 bases, with 7 bases between them. As DNA, the CDR3 is TGTGCCAGCAGCTTAGGACTAGTCTACAATGAGCAGTTCTTC. Amino acids: CASSLGLVYNEQFF.

This clone was counted only a few times. This rearrangement joins TRBV10-3 to TRBJ1-1; 11 bases map to TRBD1. Germline CDR1 reads ENHRY; CDR2 reads SYGVKD. The CDR3 is 15 residues long. J was trimmed by 3 bases and V by 6 bases; bases with no gene match: 6. CDR3 nucleotides: TGTGCCATCAGACCGGGACAGGGGGACCACACTGAAGCTTTCTTT. Encoded protein: CAIRPGQGDHTEAFF.

The chain recombines TRBV18 with TRBJ2-1; TRBD2 matches 12 bases. This CDR3 region has 16 residues. The J segment lost 0 bases and the V segment lost 3 bases, leaving 0 bases of the junction unmatched. The germline CDR1 and CDR2 sequences are KGHSH and LQKENI. CDR3 bases: TGTGCCAGCTCACCGGGACTAGCGGGCTCCTACAATGAGCAGTTCTTC. Residues: CASSPGLAGSYNEQFF.

Only a few counts were recorded for this clone. The CDR3 nucleotides read TGTGCCAGCATTAGACTTACTAGCGGGAAAACCGAGCAGTACTTC. It codes for CASIRLTSGKTEQYF. The chain joins TRBV28 to TRBJ2-7; TRBD2 aligns across 10 bases. The CDR3 contains 15 residues. The ends lost 7 bases at V and 6 bases at J; junction bases unmatched: 12. Germline CDR1 reads MDHEN; CDR2 reads SYDVKM.